The clone carrying this TCR beta chain has a handful of counts. Its antigen is currently unknown. The data are from a study of T cell responses to AZD1222 COVID-19 vaccine. Study-level points and caveats: Spike-specific TCR breadth and depth grew following two AZD1222 doses. Samples come after the peak T cell response, not at day 14. Regions left unmutated in variants are reportedly the target of nearly half of spike-specific TCRs.

Method: immunoSEQ multiplex PCR; TCRdb's copy keeps in-frame clones and lacks some. This sample has about 170,000 clones; 90% occur once, and the top ten carry approximately 4.2%. V lost 4 bases to trimming and J lost 3 bases; unmatched junction nucleotides: 5. Germline CDR1 is SQVTM and CDR2 is ANQGSEA. The CDR3 sequence is 14 residues long. This clonotype originated in an adult who received the MenACWY meningococcal vaccine as a control. V and J are TRBV29-1 and TRBJ1-3; 8 bases are a match to TRBD1. Sequencing used peripheral blood, obtained 28 days after the second dose of the MenACWY control vaccine. The CDR3 reads CSVGGQGFGNTIYF. In DNA form, the CDR3 reads TGCAGCGTTGGAGGACAGGGATTTGGAAACACCATATATTTT.